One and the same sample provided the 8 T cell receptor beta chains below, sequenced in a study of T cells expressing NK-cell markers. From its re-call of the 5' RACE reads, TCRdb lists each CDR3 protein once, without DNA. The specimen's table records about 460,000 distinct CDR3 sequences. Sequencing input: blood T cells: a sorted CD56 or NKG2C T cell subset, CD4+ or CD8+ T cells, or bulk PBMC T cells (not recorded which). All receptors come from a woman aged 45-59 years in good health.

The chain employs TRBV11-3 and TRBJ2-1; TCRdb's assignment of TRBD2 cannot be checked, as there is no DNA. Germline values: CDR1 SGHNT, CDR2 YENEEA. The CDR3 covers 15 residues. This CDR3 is CASSLRREWYNEQFF. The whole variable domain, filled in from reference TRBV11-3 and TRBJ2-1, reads EAGVVQSPRYKIIEKKQPVAFWCNPISGHNTLYWYLQNLGQGPELLIRYENEEAVDDSQLPKDRFSAERLKGVDSTLKIQPAELGDSAVYLCASSLRREWYNEQFFGPGTRLTVL.

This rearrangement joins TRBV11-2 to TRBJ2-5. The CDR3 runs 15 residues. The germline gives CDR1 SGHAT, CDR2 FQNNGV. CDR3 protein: CASSPLISVQETQYF.

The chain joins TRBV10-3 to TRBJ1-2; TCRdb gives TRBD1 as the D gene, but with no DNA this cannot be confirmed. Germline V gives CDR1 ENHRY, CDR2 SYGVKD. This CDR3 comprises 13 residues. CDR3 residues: CAIRGPRTSRYTF.

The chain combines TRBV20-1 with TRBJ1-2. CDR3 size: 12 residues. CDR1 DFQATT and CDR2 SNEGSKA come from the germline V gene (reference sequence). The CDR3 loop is CSASRTDYGYTF.

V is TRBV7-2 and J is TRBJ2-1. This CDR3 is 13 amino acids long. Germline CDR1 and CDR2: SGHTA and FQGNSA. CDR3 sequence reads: CASSLRLRHEQFF.

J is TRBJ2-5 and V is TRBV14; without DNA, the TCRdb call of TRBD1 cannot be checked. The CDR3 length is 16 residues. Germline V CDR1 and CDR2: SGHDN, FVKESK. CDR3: CASSQSPRRVQETQYF.

CDR3 amino acids: CASSVSLRDKAFF. The rearrangement uses TRBV4-1 and TRBJ1-1; the TCRdb D gene call, TRBD1, has no DNA to confirm it. CDR3 size: 13 residues. Germline-derived CDR1 and CDR2 are MGHRA and YSYEKL.

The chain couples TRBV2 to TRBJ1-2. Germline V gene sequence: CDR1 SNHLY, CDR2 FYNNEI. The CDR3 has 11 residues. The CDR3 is CASMGINGYTF.